This TCR beta chain originates from a study of blood T cell repertoires in COVID-19. At the level of the study: Material from acute and convalescent COVID-19 was sourced from the United States, Italy and Spain. Sources were T cells, B-cell-depleted T cells, or PBMCs; the material itself was cDNA or gDNA.

As processed by the authors: Reference gene primer amplification yielded estimated nucleated cell counts. TCRdb keeps only in-frame clones here, not all; method: immunoSEQ multiplex PCR. The V and J calls and the clone size are those of that table, but D and trimming were determined from the DNA. Of roughly 190,000 clones in the sample, around 85% are singletons; the top ten hold around 12%. V lost 6 bases and J 4 bases, leaving 12 bases between the germline ends. This CDR3 has 13 amino acids. This clone has a handful of counts. The V call is TRBV12-3 or TRBV12-4, the J call TRBJ1-1; D gene ambiguous. The clonotype was recovered from a woman aged 45 to 65 with acute or convalescent COVID-19. Material for sequencing was peripheral blood. The CDR3 region is CASSPWTGTEAFF. The CDR3 DNA sequence: TGTGCCAGCAGCCCCTGGACTGGCACTGAAGCTTTCTTT.